The sequence of this T cell receptor beta chain was determined in a study of low-dose radiotherapy and immunotherapy resistance in tumors (dated by TCRdb to between 2020 and 2023). About the study as a whole: In Cohort 1, each fraction delivered 0.5 Gy every 2 weeks, and the prescribed total PTV dose was 6.5 Gy. Patients in Cohort 2 were given 1 Gy per fraction every two weeks, for a total of 13 Gy across 26 weeks. Patients were given nivolumab as a 240 mg flat dose every two weeks and ipilimumab at 1 mg/kg every six weeks, with both drugs delivered intravenously. Cyclophosphamide 200 mg/m2 was given intravenously every two weeks, one day before each radiation and immunotherapy administration. Aspirin 300 mg was taken orally once daily by patients for four cycles, starting on cycle 1 day 1. No randomization into treatment groups was done for the people taking part in the trial. Eight patients were included in the translational analysis, namely three from the first dose cohort plus the first five from the second dose cohort.

Per the publication, the time point label means: before trial treatment. The donors came from RACIN, which was a single-arm phase I dose-escalation trial that paired nivolumab and ipilimumab with aspirin, low-dose cyclophosphamide and low-dose radiotherapy. Patients with advanced, TIL-negative solid tumors were considered eligible. TCRdb shows the sequencer as Illumina HiSeq 2500. Superscript III and a set of TRAV- and TRBV-specific primers were used to synthesize first-strand cDNA, so that both TCRalpha and TCRbeta chains were covered. An approximately 18-cycle PCR with Phusion amplified the TCRs, pairing a constant-region primer with the adapter that was attached to the V primers. The isolated mRNA was amplified using the MessageAmp II aRNA Amplification Kit, with in vitro transcription performed for about 16 hours at 37 degrees C. The Dynabeads mRNA DIRECT Purification Kit was used to isolate the mRNA for TCR sequencing. Indexed Illumina adapters were added in a second Phusion PCR of roughly 25 cycles, and the PCR products were purified with AMPure XP beads. In the authors' own workflow: Using custom Perl scripts, TCR sequences encoding the same protein were pooled, out-of-frame sequences were removed, and the abundance of each clonotype was computed. TCR sequences supported by only a single read were excluded from analysis. Shannon entropy, Gini index, clonality, richness, and the frequency of TCRs shared between repertoires were included as repertoire metrics. In TCRdb, the public reads were trimmed at Q25 with fastp and aligned with MiXCR, with productive beta chains retained. Each CDR3 protein gets just one entry, which takes the most common genes and DNA from the rows behind it. These V and J calls rely on TCRdb rather than the paper's analysis. The sample profile shows tens of thousands of distinct CDR3 sequences; roughly 19% of them were found once. 2.5% to 3% of the sample comes from the top ten.

This clonotype was recorded many times. Its binding antigen is unknown. Nothing much larger sits one base from this clone, and base qualities are not available. Germline trimming: 5 bases from V, 0 bases from J; junction bases outside gene matches: 6. The germline V gene (reference sequence) yields DFQATT for CDR1 and SNEGSKA for CDR2. Taken from cysteine to phenylalanine, the CDR3 has 15 residues. Only the CDR3 portion is preserved as DNA: 45 bases, with reading frame beginning at the first base. The sequencing here drew on PBMCs, taken before treatment. The TCR comes from a male donor with prostate cancer. The rearrangement joined TRBV20-1 to TRBJ2-7, with 11 bases aligning to TRBD2. The nucleotide sequence reads TGCAGTGCTGAGGGACTAGCGGAAAACTCCTACGAGCAGTACTTC. It translates to CSAEGLAENSYEQYF.